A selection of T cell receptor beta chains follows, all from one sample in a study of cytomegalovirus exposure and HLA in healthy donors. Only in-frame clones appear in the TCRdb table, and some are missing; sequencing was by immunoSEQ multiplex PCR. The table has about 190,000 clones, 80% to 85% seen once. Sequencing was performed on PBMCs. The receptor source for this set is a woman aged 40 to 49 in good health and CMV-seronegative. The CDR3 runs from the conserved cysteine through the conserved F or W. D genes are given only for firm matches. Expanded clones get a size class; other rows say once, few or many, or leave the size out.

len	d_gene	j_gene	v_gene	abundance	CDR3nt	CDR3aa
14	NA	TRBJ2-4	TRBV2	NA	TGTGCCAGCAGTGATATAAGGGGTGAAAACATTCAGTACTTC	CASSDIRGENIQYF
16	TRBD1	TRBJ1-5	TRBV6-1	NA	TGTGCCAGCAGTGTAGTCCCCGGGACAGGGAATCAGCCCCAGCATTTT	CASSVVPGTGNQPQHF
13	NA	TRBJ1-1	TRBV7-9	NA	TGTGCCACCGACCAGGGCACGGGCACTGAAGCTTTCTTT	CATDQGTGTEAFF
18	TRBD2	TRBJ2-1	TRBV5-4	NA	TGTGCCAGCAGCTTGGTAACTGCTAGCGGGAGCGTATACAATGAGCAGTTCTTC	CASSLVTASGSVYNEQFF
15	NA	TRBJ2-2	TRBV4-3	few	TGCGCCAGCAGCCTAAACAATGCGAACACCGGGGAGCTGTTTTTT	CASSLNNANTGELFF
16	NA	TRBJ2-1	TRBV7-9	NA	TGTGCCAGCAGCTTTACGGGGCGGGACGAGGACAATGAGCAGTTCTTC	CASSFTGRDEDNEQFF
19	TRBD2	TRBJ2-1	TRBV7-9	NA	TGTGCCAGCAGCTCGCAACTAGCGGGACCTTTTAGCTCCTACAATGAGCAGTTCTTC	CASSSQLAGPFSSYNEQFF
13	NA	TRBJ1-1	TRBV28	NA	TGTGCCAGCAGTGAGGGGGATCGGACTGAAGCTTTCTTT	CASSEGDRTEAFF
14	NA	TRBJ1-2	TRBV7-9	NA	TGTGCCAGCAGCCGACAGCTTTCAAGCTATGGCTACACCTTC	CASSRQLSSYGYTF
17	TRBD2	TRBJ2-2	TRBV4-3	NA	TGCGCCAGCAGCCAAGAATGGAGTGGGAGGGGCACCGGGGAGCTGTTTTTT	CASSQEWSGRGTGELFF
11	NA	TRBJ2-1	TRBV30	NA	TGTGCCTGGACAGGGTACAATGAGCAGTTCTTC	CAWTGYNEQFF
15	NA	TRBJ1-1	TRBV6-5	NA	TGTGCCAGCAGTTACGCTCCGGGTTTAGGCGCTGAAGCTTTCTTT	CASSYAPGLGAEAFF
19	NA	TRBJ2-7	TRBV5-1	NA	TGCGCCAGCAGCAACCGGGCCGGGTACCAAATCTGGGGCCCCTACGAGCAGTACTTC	CASSNRAGYQIWGPYEQYF
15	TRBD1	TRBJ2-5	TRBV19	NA	TGTGCCAGTAAGAGCCGGGACAGGGTGTTAGAGACCCAGTACTTC	CASKSRDRVLETQYF
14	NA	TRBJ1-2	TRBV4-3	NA	TGCGCCAGCAGCCAAGATTGGGTGGGGGCTGGCTACACCTTC	CASSQDWVGAGYTF
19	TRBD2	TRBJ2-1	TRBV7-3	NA	TGTGCCAGCAGCCCTTTCGGACTAGCGGGAGTTTGGTCCTACAATGAGCAGTTCTTC	CASSPFGLAGVWSYNEQFF
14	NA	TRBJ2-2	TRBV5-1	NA	TGCGCCAGCAGCTTGGACAGGAACACCGGGGAGCTGTTTTTT	CASSLDRNTGELFF
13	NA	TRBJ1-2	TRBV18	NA	TGTGCCAGCTCACCACAGGAGGAAGGTGGCTACACCTTC	CASSPQEEGGYTF
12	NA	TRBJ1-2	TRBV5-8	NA	TGTGCCAGCAGCCGGGGGAACTATGGCTACACCTTC	CASSRGNYGYTF
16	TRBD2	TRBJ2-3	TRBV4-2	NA	TGTGCCAGCAGCCAAAGGACTAGCGGGACGGGAGATACGCAGTATTTT	CASSQRTSGTGDTQYF
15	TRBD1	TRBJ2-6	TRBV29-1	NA	TGCAGCGTGGACAGGCCCTGGGCTGAGGCCAACGTCCTGACTTTC	CSVDRPWAEANVLTF
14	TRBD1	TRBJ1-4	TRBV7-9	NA	TGTGCCAGCAGCCCGACAGGGAGCCCCTCCAAACTGTTTTTT	CASSPTGSPSKLFF
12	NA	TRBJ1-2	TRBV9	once	TGTGCCAGCAGCGGGGGGGGTTATGGCTACACCTTC	CASSGGGYGYTF
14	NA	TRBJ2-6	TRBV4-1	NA	TGCGCCAGCAGTGTCAGGGCCGGGGCCAACGTCCTGACTTTC	CASSVRAGANVLTF
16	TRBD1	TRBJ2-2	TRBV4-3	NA	TGCGCCAGCAGCGAAGACCGTAACAGGGGGACCGGGGAGCTGTTTTTT	CASSEDRNRGTGELFF
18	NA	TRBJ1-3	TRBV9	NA	TGTGCCAGCAGCGTAGCTCCACTGGGGAGTTCTTCTGGAAACACCATATATTTT	CASSVAPLGSSSGNTIYF
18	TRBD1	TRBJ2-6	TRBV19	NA	TGTGCCAGTAGTCTCCTTGGACAGGTGGAGGCTGGGGCCAACGTCCTGACTTTC	CASSLLGQVEAGANVLTF
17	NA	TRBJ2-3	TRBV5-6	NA	TGTGCCAGCAGCTTGTTTGGACTGAGGGAAATATCAGATACGCAGTATTTT	CASSLFGLREISDTQYF
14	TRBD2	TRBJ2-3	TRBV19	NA	TGTGCCAGTAAGACTAGCGGCCAGGCAGATACGCAGTATTTT	CASKTSGQADTQYF
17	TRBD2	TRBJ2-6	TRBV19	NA	TGTGCCAGTACTTCTAGCGGGAGGGCCGGTGGGGCCAACGTCCTGACTTTC	CASTSSGRAGGANVLTF
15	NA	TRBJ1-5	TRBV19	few	TGTGCCAGTAGTTCACAGGTCGGGAGCAATCAGCCCCAGCATTTT	CASSSQVGSNQPQHF
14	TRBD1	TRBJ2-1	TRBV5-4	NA	TGTGCCAGCAGACCCCAAGGACAGGACAATGAGCAGTTCTTC	CASRPQGQDNEQFF
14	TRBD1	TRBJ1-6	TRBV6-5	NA	TGTGCCAGCAGCCCCGGGGACAGGTATCGGACCCTCCACTTT	CASSPGDRYRTLHF
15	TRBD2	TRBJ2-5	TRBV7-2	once	TGTGCCAGCAGCTTATTACTAGCGGGACAAGAGACCCAGTACTTC	CASSLLLAGQETQYF
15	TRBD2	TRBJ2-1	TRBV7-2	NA	TGTGCCAGCAGCTTTGCCGGGGGGTCCTACAATGAGCAGTTCTTC	CASSFAGGSYNEQFF
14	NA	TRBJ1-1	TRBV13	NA	TGTGCCAGCAGCTTAGGACAGGCAAACACTGAAGCTTTCTTT	CASSLGQANTEAFF
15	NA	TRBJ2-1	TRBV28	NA	TGTGCCAGCAAAGTCCTTGAGAGCTCCTACAATGAGCAGTTCTTC	CASKVLESSYNEQFF
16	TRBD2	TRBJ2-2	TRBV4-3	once	TGCGCCAGCAGCCATGGGGGGAGGGTTAACACCGGGGAGCTGTTTTTT	CASSHGGRVNTGELFF
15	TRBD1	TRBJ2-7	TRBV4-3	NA	TGCGCCAGCAGCCAAGTGGGACAGGGAGAATACGAGCAGTACTTC	CASSQVGQGEYEQYF
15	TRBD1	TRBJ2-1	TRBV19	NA	TGTGCCAGTAGTATAAACAGGGGCCCCTACAATGAGCAGTTCTTC	CASSINRGPYNEQFF
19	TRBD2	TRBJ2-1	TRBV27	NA	TGTGCCAGCAGCCGACTGGGACTAGCGGGAGGGCCAGGGGACAATGAGCAGTTCTTC	CASSRLGLAGGPGDNEQFF
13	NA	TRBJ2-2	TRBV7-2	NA	TGTGCCAGCAGCTTAATGAGGACCGGGGAGCTGTTTTTT	CASSLMRTGELFF
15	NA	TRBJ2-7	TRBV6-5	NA	TGTGCCAGCAGCCCCACGGGAATTAGCAGGGGCGAGCAGTACTTC	CASSPTGISRGEQYF
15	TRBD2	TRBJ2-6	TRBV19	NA	TGTGCCGGGGCGGCGGGGGGCGCTGGGGCCAACGTCCTGACTTTC	CAGAAGGAGANVLTF
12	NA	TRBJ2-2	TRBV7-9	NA	TGTGCCAGCCCGGCGAACACCGGGGAGCTGTTTTTT	CASPANTGELFF
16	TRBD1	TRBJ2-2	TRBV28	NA	TGTGCCAGCAAAATCCGGGGACAGGGGCCCACCGGGGAGCTGTTTTTT	CASKIRGQGPTGELFF
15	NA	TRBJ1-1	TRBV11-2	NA	TGTGCCAGCAGCTTAGATCAGGGAAGGGACACTGAAGCTTTCTTT	CASSLDQGRDTEAFF
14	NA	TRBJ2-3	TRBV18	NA	TGTGCCAGCTCACCACGAGTGGGCACAGATACGCAGTATTTT	CASSPRVGTDTQYF
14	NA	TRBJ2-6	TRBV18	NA	TGTGCCAGCTCAGTTCTTTCTGGGGCCAACGTCCTGACTTTC	CASSVLSGANVLTF
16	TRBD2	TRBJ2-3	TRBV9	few	TGTGCCAGCAGCGTAGGGGCTAGCGGGAGGGCAGATACGCAGTATTTT	CASSVGASGRADTQYF